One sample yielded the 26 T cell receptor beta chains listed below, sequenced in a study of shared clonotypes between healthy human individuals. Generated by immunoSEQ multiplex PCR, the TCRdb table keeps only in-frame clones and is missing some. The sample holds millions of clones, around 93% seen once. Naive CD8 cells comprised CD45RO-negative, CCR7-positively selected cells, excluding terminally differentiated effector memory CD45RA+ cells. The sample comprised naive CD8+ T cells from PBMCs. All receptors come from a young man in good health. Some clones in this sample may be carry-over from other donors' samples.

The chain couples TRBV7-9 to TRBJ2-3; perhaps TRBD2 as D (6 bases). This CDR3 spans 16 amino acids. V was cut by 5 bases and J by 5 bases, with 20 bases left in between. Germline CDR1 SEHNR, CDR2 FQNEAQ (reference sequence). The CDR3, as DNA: TGTGCCAGCAGCCCCGGGGGAGGCCGGGAAAGAGATACGCAGTATTTT. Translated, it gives CASSPGGGRERDTQYF.

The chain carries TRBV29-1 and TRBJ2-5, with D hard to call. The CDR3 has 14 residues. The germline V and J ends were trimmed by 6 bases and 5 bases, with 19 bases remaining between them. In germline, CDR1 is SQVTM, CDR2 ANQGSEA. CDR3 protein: CSVYAGLTDETQYF. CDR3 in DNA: TGCAGCGTCTATGCCGGCCTGACGGACGAGACCCAGTACTTC.

The CDR3 DNA follows: TGTGCCAGCAGCGGGGGACAGGGCTCCACCGGGGAGCTGTTTTTT. Its protein product is CASSGGQGSTGELFF. The chain couples TRBV7-3 to TRBJ2-2; 9 positions agree with TRBD1. V gave up 5 bases and J gave up 4 bases; unmatched junction bases: 5. CDR1 is SGHTA and CDR2 is FQGTGA in the germline V gene. CDR3 length: 15 amino acids.

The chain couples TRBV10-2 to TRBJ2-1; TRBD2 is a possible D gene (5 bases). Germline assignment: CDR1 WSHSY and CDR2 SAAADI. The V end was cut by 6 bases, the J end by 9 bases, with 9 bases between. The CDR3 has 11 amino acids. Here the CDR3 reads CASRAGVEQFF. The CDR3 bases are TGCGCCAGCAGGGCCGGGGTTGAGCAGTTCTTC.

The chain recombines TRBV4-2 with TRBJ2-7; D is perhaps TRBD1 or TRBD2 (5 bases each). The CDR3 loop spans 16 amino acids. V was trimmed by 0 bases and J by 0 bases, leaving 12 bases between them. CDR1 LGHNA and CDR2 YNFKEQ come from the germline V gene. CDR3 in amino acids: CASSQDLAGTSYEQYF. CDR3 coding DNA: TGTGCCAGCAGCCAAGATCTTGCCGGGACCTCCTACGAGCAGTACTTC.

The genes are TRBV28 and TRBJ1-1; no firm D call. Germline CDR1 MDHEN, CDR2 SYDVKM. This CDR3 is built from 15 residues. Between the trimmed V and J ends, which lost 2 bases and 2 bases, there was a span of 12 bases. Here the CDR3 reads CASSLRASRNTEAFF. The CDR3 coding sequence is TGTGCCAGCAGTTTACGGGCCTCAAGAAACACTGAAGCTTTCTTT.

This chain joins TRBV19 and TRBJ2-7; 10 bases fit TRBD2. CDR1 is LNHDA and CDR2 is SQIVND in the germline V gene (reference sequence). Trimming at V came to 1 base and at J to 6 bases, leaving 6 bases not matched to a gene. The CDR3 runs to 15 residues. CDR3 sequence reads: CASSIVAGGSGEQYF. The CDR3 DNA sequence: TGTGCCAGTAGTATAGTAGCGGGAGGATCCGGCGAGCAGTACTTC. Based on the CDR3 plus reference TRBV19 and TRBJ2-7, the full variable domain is DGGITQSPKYLFRKEGQNVTLSCEQNLNHDAMYWYRQDPGQGLRLIYYSQIVNDFQKGDIAEGYSVSREKKESFPLTVTSAQKNPTAFYLCASSIVAGGSGEQYFGPGTRLTVT.

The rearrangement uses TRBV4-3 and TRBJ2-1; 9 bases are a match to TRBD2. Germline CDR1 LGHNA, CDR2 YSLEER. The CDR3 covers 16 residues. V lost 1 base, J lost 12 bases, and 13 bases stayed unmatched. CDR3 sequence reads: CASSQASGNPTMRQFF. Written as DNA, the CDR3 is TGCGCCAGCAGCCAAGCTAGCGGGAATCCTACAATGAGGCAGTTCTTC.

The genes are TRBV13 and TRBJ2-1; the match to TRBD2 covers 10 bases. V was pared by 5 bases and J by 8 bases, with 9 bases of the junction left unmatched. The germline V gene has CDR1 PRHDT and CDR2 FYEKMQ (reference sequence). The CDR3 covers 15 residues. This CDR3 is CASSPLAGVGDEQFF. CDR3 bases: TGTGCCAGCAGCCCTCTAGCGGGAGTGGGGGATGAGCAGTTCTTC.

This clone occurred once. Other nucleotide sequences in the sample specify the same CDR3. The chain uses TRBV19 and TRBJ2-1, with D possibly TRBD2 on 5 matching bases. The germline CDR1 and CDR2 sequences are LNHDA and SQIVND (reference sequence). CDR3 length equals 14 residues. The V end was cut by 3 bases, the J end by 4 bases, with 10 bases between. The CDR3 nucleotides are TGTGCCAGTAGTATTCGGGGATCTTACAATGAGCAGTTCTTC. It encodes CASSIRGSYNEQFF.

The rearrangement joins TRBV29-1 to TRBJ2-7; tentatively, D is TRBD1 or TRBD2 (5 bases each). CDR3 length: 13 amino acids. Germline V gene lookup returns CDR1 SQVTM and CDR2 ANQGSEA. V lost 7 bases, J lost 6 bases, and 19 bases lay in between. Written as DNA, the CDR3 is TGCAGCGCTGAGGGGTCAGCCTGGGGCGAGCAGTACTTC. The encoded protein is CSAEGSAWGEQYF.

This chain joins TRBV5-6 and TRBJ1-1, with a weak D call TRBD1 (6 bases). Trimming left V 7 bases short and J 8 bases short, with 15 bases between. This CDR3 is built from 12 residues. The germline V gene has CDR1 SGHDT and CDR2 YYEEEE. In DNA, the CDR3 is TGTGCCAGCGATGCCGTTGGGGGCGAAGCTTTCTTT. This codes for CASDAVGGEAFF.

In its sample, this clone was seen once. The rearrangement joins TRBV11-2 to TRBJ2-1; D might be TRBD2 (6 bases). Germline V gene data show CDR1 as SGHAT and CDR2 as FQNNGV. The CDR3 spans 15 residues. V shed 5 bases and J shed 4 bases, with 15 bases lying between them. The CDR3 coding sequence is TGTGCCAGCAGCCCAGACGGGAGAGTTTACAATGAGCAGTTCTTC. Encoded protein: CASSPDGRVYNEQFF.

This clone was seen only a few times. The CDR3 here is CASTPGSMNTEAFF. The CDR3 DNA is TGTGCCAGCACTCCTGGGTCCATGAACACTGAAGCTTTCTTT. The V and J genes are TRBV27 and TRBJ1-1; D ambiguous. CDR3 size: 14 residues. V was clipped by 7 bases and J by 0 bases, with 12 bases between them. The V gene's germline CDR1 is MNHEY and CDR2 SMNVEV (reference sequence).

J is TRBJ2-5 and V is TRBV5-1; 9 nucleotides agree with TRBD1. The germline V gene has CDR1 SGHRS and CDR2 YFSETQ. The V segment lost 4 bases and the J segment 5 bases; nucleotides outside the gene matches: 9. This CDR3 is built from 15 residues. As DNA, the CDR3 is TGCGCCAGCAGCCTGGGGACAGGGAGGGAGGAGACCCAGTACTTC. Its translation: CASSLGTGREETQYF.

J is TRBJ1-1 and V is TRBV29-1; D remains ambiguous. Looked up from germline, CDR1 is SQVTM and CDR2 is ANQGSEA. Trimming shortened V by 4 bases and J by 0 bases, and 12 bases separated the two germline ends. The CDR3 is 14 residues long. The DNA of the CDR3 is TGCAGCGTTGTCCAGACGCTTATGAACACTGAAGCTTTCTTT. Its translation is CSVVQTLMNTEAFF.

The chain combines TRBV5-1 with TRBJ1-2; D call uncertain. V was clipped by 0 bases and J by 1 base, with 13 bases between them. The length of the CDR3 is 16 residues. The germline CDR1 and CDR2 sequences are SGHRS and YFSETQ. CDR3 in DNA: TGCGCCAGCAGCTTGGGGGTAGAGGTGGATAACTATGGCTACACCTTC. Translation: CASSLGVEVDNYGYTF.

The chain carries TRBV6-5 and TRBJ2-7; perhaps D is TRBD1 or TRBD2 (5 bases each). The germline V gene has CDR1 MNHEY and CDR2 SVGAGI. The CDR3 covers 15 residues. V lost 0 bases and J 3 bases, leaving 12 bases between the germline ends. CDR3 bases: TGTGCCAGCAGTTACTCGTGGGACCGAAACTACGAGCAGTACTTC. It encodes CASSYSWDRNYEQYF.

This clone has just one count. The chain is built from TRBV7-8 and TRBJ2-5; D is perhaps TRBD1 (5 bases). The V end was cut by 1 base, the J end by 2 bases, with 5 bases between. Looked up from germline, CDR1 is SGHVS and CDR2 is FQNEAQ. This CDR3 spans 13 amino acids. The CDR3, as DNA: TGTGCCAGCAGCTTAGGGACACAAGAGACCCAGTACTTC. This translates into CASSLGTQETQYF.

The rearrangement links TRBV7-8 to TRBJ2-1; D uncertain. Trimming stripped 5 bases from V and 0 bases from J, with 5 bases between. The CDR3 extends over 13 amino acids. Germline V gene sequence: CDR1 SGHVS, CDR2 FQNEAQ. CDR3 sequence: CASSIPSYNEQFF. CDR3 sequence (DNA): TGTGCCAGCAGCATTCCCTCCTACAATGAGCAGTTCTTC. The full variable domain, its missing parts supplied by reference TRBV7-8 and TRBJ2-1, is GAGVSQSPRYKVAKRGQDVALRCDPISGHVSLFWYQQALGQGPEFLTYFQNEAQLDKSGLPSDRFFAERPEGSVSTLKIQRTQQEDSAVYLCASSIPSYNEQFFGPGTRLTVL.

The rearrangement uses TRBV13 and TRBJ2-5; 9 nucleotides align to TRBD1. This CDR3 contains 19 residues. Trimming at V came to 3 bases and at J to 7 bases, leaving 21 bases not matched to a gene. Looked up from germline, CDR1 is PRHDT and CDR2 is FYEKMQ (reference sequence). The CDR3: CASSFRGRTGDTKTGTQYF. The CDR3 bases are TGTGCCAGCAGCTTTAGGGGGAGGACAGGGGACACGAAAACGGGGACCCAGTACTTC.

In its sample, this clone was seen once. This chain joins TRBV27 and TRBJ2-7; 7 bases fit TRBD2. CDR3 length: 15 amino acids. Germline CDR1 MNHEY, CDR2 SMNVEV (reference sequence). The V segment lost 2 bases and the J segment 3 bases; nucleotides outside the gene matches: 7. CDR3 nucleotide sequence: TGTGCCAGCAGTTTAAGCCCGGGACTATTCTACGAGCAGTACTTC. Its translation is CASSLSPGLFYEQYF.

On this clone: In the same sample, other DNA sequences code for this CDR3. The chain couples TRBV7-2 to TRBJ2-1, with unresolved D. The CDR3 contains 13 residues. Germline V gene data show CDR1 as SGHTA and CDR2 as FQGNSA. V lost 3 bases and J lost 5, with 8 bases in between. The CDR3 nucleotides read TGTGCCAGCAGCTTTGGCGGAAACAATGAGCAGTTCTTC. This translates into CASSFGGNNEQFF.

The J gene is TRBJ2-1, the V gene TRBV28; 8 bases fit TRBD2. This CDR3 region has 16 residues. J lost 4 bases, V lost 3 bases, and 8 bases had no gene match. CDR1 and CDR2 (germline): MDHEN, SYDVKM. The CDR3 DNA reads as TGTGCCAGCAGTTTGGGCAGCGGGAGTCAATACAATGAGCAGTTCTTC. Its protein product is CASSLGSGSQYNEQFF.

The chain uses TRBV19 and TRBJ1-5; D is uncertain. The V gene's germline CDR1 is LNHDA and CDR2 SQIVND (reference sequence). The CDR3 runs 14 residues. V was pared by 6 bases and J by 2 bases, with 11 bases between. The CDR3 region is CASRLANGNQPQHF. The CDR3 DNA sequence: TGTGCCAGTAGACTGGCGAATGGCAATCAGCCCCAGCATTTT.

The CDR3 reads CASSLGRVTDTQYF. The DNA for the CDR3 is TGTGCCAGCAGCTTAGGCAGGGTCACAGATACGCAGTATTTT. The chain couples TRBV5-5 to TRBJ2-3; D might be TRBD1 (5 bases). This CDR3 is 14 amino acids long. The V gene's germline CDR1 is SGHKS and CDR2 YYEKEE (reference sequence). V dropped 2 bases and J dropped 2 bases, with 9 bases sitting between them.